These 27 T cell receptor beta chains were all obtained from the same sample, sequenced in a study of T cell responses to AZD1222 COVID-19 vaccine. Here immunoSEQ multiplex PCR was the method, and the copy in TCRdb shows in-frame clones only, minus some. Here the sample spans about 130,000 clones, 80% to 95% being singletons. The sample in question was peripheral blood, obtained 28 days after the second AZD1222 dose. The source is an adult who received the AZD1222 COVID-19 vaccine.

V is TRBV6-5 and J is TRBJ1-2, with D hard to call. Germline V gives CDR1 MNHEY, CDR2 SVGAGI. There are 13 residues in the CDR3. The ends were cut back, 7 bases at V and 2 bases at J, with 11 bases in the middle. The CDR3 sequence: CASTQDLNYGYTF. CDR3 in DNA: TGTGCCAGCACCCAGGACCTAAACTATGGCTACACCTTC.

The chain joins TRBV3-1 (or the pseudogene TRBV3-2) to TRBJ2-1, with D possibly called TRBD1 or TRBD2 (7 bases each). In germline, CDR1 is LGHDT, CDR2 YNNKEL (reference sequence). The CDR3 consists of 14 residues. V was pared by 1 base and J by 7 bases, with 11 bases between. For the CDR3, the DNA is TGTGCCAGCAGCCAAGTCAGGGGGGGGAATGAGCAGTTCTTC. As protein: CASSQVRGGNEQFF.

The chain couples TRBV6-6 to TRBJ1-3; D remains ambiguous. Deletions cut 8 bases from V and 0 bases from J, with 11 bases between. The CDR3 is made up of 14 amino acids. Per the germline V gene, CDR1 is MNHNY and CDR2 is SVGAGI (reference sequence). The CDR3, as DNA: TGTGCCAGCGCACAGACCAGCTCTGGAAACACCATATATTTT. Protein: CASAQTSSGNTIYF.

The rearrangement uses TRBV19 and TRBJ2-5; D is undetermined. The CDR3 length is 13 residues. V lost 3 bases and J lost 2, with 7 bases in between. Germline V CDR1 and CDR2: LNHDA, SQIVND (reference sequence). CDR3 loop: CASSMGRQETQYF. CDR3 sequence (DNA): TGTGCCAGTAGTATGGGCAGGCAAGAGACCCAGTACTTC.

V and J are TRBV5-1 and TRBJ1-3; 8 bases map to TRBD1. The CDR3 has 19 residues. V lost 3 bases and J lost 0; bases outside the gene matches: 14. CDR1 is SGHRS, CDR2 YFSETQ, per germline. In DNA form, the CDR3 reads TGCGCCAGCAGCTCGATACCTCGACAGGGGCCCGCCTCTGGAAACACCATATATTTT. Its translation: CASSSIPRQGPASGNTIYF.

The V and J genes are TRBV7-2 and TRBJ1-5; perhaps TRBD1 as D (6 bases). CDR3 length: 14 residues. Germline CDR1 and CDR2: SGHTA and FQGNSA. V gave up 2 bases and J gave up 6 bases, with 11 bases separating them. This chain's CDR3 is CASSLSSGAQPQHF. Here the CDR3 DNA reads TGTGCCAGCAGCTTATCTTCAGGGGCTCAGCCCCAGCATTTT.

V and J are TRBV18 and TRBJ1-3; D is unresolved. Germline CDR1 is KGHSH and CDR2 is LQKENI. V was trimmed by 6 bases and J by 0 bases, leaving 12 bases between them. This CDR3 is 15 amino acids long. Written as DNA, the CDR3 is TGTGCCAGCTCGCCAACGGTGCTCTCTGGAAACACCATATATTTT. Its protein product is CASSPTVLSGNTIYF.

The chain links TRBV27 to TRBJ2-3; D is tentatively TRBD1 or TRBD2 (6 bases each). The V end lost 6 bases, the J end lost 1 base, and 20 bases lay between the germline ends. CDR3 length equals 17 residues. Germline lookup yields CDR1 MNHEY and CDR2 SMNVEV (reference sequence). The CDR3 DNA reads as TGTGCCAGCAGCCCCAACATAGGGGGGTGGGGCACAGATACGCAGTATTTT. Translated, it gives CASSPNIGGWGTDTQYF.

V is TRBV7-9 and J is TRBJ2-7; D call uncertain. V lost 2 bases and J 5 bases, leaving 7 bases between the germline ends. Looked up from germline, CDR1 is SEHNR and CDR2 is FQNEAQ (reference sequence). The CDR3 has 12 residues. In nucleotides, the CDR3 is TGTGCCAGCAGCTTATTGTTCGACGAGCAGTACTTC. This encodes CASSLLFDEQYF.

In nucleotides, the CDR3 is TGTGCCAGCAGCTTTGGCCGACCCGGAGGGGACACCATATATTTT. Translated: CASSFGRPGGDTIYF. The rearrangement links TRBV7-9 to TRBJ1-3, with D perhaps matching TRBD1 (5 bases). The CDR3 is made up of 15 amino acids. The V end was cut by 3 bases, the J end by 8 bases, with 17 bases between. Germline assignment: CDR1 SEHNR and CDR2 FQNEAQ (reference sequence).

The chain is built from TRBV10-1 and TRBJ1-4; 8 bases are a match to TRBD1. This CDR3 is 15 amino acids long. The germline gives CDR1 WNHNN, CDR2 SYGVQD (reference sequence). Losses at the gene ends were 1 base for V and 7 bases for J; bases not matched to a gene: 5. CDR3 sequence (DNA): TGCGCCAGCAGTGAGTGGGCAGGGGGCGGTGAAAAACTGTTTTTT. As protein: CASSEWAGGGEKLFF.

The V gene is TRBV7-2, the J gene TRBJ1-6, with no clear D. Germline V gene sequence: CDR1 SGHTA, CDR2 FQGNSA. The CDR3 runs 15 residues. V dropped 0 bases and J dropped 9 bases, with 12 bases sitting between them. The CDR3 loop is CASSLASRPGSPLHF. The CDR3 DNA is TGTGCCAGCAGCTTAGCGAGCAGGCCAGGTTCACCCCTCCACTTT.

V is TRBV6-6 and J is TRBJ1-4; D is unresolved. V was clipped by 2 bases and J by 8 bases, with 3 bases between them. Looked up from germline, CDR1 is MNHNY and CDR2 is SVGAGI (reference sequence). The CDR3 sequence is 11 residues long. The CDR3 DNA is TGTGCCAGCAGTTACGGGGAAAAACTGTTTTTT. Amino acid sequence: CASSYGEKLFF.

This chain connects TRBV7-8 to TRBJ1-1; D unresolved. The CDR3 has 14 amino acids. The germline V gene encodes CDR1 SGHVS and CDR2 FQNEAQ. Trimming cost V 2 bases and J 5 bases, with 12 bases left between them. CDR3 DNA: TGTGCCAGCAGCTTATTAAGGGTTTGGACTGAAGCTTTCTTT. Translated: CASSLLRVWTEAFF.

This clone appeared a single time. The CDR3 reads CASSPGTGVTGELFF. For the CDR3, the DNA is TGTGCCAGCAGCCCAGGGACAGGGGTCACCGGGGAGCTGTTTTTT. The V gene is TRBV5-6, the J gene TRBJ2-2, with TRBD1 identical over 10 bases. With V trimmed by 4 bases and J by 4 bases, 4 bases remained unmatched. The CDR3 sequence is 15 residues long. Per the germline V gene, CDR1 is SGHDT and CDR2 is YYEEEE.

This clone has just a few counts. In DNA form, the CDR3 reads TGCGCCAGCAGCCTCCGGACAGCGTCTAGCACAGATACGCAGTATTTT. It specifies CASSLRTASSTDTQYF. The chain employs TRBV5-1 and TRBJ2-3, with a possible D match to TRBD1 (6 bases). The CDR3 loop spans 16 amino acids. The V end lost 4 bases, the J end lost 0 bases, and 15 bases lay between the germline ends. In germline, CDR1 is SGHRS, CDR2 YFSETQ. Variable domain in full (rest from reference TRBV5-1 and TRBJ2-3): KAGVTQTPRYLIKTRGQQVTLSCSPISGHRSVSWYQQTPGQGLQFLFEYFSETQRNKGNFPGRFSGRQFSNSRSEMNVSTLELGDSALYLCASSLRTASSTDTQYFGPGTRLTVL.

The chain employs TRBV27 and TRBJ1-1; 9 nucleotides line up with TRBD1. The CDR3 runs 14 residues. V shed 5 bases and J 4 bases; nucleotides not matched to a gene: 5. Germline CDR1 MNHEY, CDR2 SMNVEV (reference sequence). The CDR3 protein is CASSRGTGSTEAFF. CDR3 DNA sequence: TGTGCCAGCAGTCGGGGGACAGGGAGCACTGAAGCTTTCTTT.

This chain joins TRBV7-2 and TRBJ2-1; 8 positions match TRBD1. The CDR3 covers 15 residues. J was trimmed by 8 bases and V by 3 bases; bases with no gene match: 9. The germline V gene encodes CDR1 SGHTA and CDR2 FQGNSA. The CDR3 here is CASSFGQGAWDEQFF. For the CDR3, the DNA is TGTGCCAGCAGCTTCGGACAGGGCGCCTGGGATGAGCAGTTCTTC.

The chain uses TRBV29-1 and TRBJ1-1; 7 bases align to TRBD1. The CDR3 spans 13 residues. V was pared by 5 bases and J by 3 bases, with 6 bases of the junction left unmatched. Germline V lookup: CDR1 SQVTM, CDR2 ANQGSEA. CDR3 DNA sequence: TGCAGCGTTCTCGGACAGGCTTACACTGAAGCTTTCTTT. Its protein product is CSVLGQAYTEAFF.

The V call is TRBV11-1, the J call TRBJ1-6, with D perhaps matching TRBD1 (6 bases). The germline CDR1 and CDR2 sequences are SGHAT and FQDESV (reference sequence). This CDR3 spans 14 amino acids. The ends were cut back, 2 bases at V and 5 bases at J, with 7 bases in the middle. The chain's CDR3 is CASSLTGNNSPLHF. In DNA, the CDR3 is TGTGCCAGCAGCTTAACAGGGAATAATTCACCCCTCCACTTT. Looking up the rest from reference TRBV11-1 and TRBJ1-6 gives the full variable domain: EAEVAQSPRYKITEKSQAVAFWCDPISGHATLYWYRQILGQGPELLVQFQDESVVDDSQLPKDRFSAERLKGVDSTLKIQPAELGDSAMYLCASSLTGNNSPLHFGNGTRLTVT.

This chain uses TRBV4-3 with TRBJ2-2; 10 nucleotides align to TRBD2. The V gene end was trimmed by 4 bases and the J gene end by 3 bases; junction bases not matched to a gene: 8. Germline CDR1 and CDR2: LGHNA and YSLEER. The length of the CDR3 is 17 residues. In DNA, the CDR3 is TGCGCCAGCAGCCTCCAAGCGGGAGGGCTTGACACCGGGGAGCTGTTTTTT. Translated: CASSLQAGGLDTGELFF.

The V gene is TRBV6-2 or TRBV6-3, the J gene TRBJ1-2, with a weak D call TRBD1 (6 bases). Trimming took off 5 bases at V and 8 bases at J, with 15 bases between the two ends. The CDR3 runs 13 residues. The germline CDR1 and CDR2 sequences are MNHEY and SVGEGT. CDR3 coding DNA: TGTGCCAGCAGTGTAACAGGGATTGTCGGCTACACCTTC. Translated: CASSVTGIVGYTF.

The J gene is TRBJ1-2, the V gene TRBV27; 7 bases align to TRBD1. CDR1 is MNHEY, CDR2 SMNVEV, per germline (reference sequence). The trim removed 4 bases at V and 6 bases at J, leaving 8 bases unmatched. There are 14 residues in the CDR3. The CDR3 is CASSSAGTDHGYTF. For the CDR3, the DNA is TGTGCCAGCAGTTCCGCCGGGACAGACCATGGCTACACCTTC.

This chain joins TRBV7-3 and TRBJ2-7; D perhaps matches TRBD1 (6 bases). Germline V CDR1 and CDR2: SGHTA, FQGTGA. V lost 5 bases, J lost 4 bases, and 18 bases lay in between. This CDR3 region has 15 residues. Here the CDR3 DNA reads TGTGCCAGCAGCGTTTATGGGACACCCGCTTACGAGCAGTACTTC. Translating gives CASSVYGTPAYEQYF.

This clone showed up just a few times. This chain uses TRBV29-1 with TRBJ1-6; 10 bases align to TRBD1. V was pared by 6 bases and J by 8 bases, with 7 bases of the junction left unmatched. The CDR3 totals 14 residues. The germline V gene encodes CDR1 SQVTM and CDR2 ANQGSEA. The CDR3 DNA reads TGCAGCGTCCGGGGGGACAGGGGTGATTCACCCCTCCACTTT. This translates into CSVRGDRGDSPLHF.

The chain uses TRBV18 and TRBJ1-4; 9 bases align to TRBD1. The CDR3 totals 15 residues. The germline CDR1 and CDR2 sequences are KGHSH and LQKENI. V lost 2 bases to trimming and J lost 4 bases; unmatched junction nucleotides: 2. Here the CDR3 DNA reads TGTGCCAGCTCACCAAGGGGACAGGGTAATGAAAAACTGTTTTTT. Translation gives CASSPRGQGNEKLFF. The variable domain in full, with the rest retrieved from reference TRBV18 and TRBJ1-4, is NAGVMQNPRHLVRRRGQEARLRCSPMKGHSHVYWYRQLPEEGLKFMVYLQKENIIDESGMPKERFSAEFPKEGPSILRIQQVVRGDSAAYFCASSPRGQGNEKLFFGSGTQLSVL.

V and J are TRBV11-2 and TRBJ1-3, with D perhaps TRBD1 (5 bases). Per germline, CDR1 SGHAT and CDR2 FQNNGV. The length of the CDR3 is 16 residues. V was shortened by 0 bases and J by 0 bases, with 9 bases between the two germline ends. CDR3 loop: CASSLDGAGSGNTIYF. Here the CDR3 DNA reads TGTGCCAGCAGCTTAGATGGGGCCGGCTCTGGAAACACCATATATTTT.